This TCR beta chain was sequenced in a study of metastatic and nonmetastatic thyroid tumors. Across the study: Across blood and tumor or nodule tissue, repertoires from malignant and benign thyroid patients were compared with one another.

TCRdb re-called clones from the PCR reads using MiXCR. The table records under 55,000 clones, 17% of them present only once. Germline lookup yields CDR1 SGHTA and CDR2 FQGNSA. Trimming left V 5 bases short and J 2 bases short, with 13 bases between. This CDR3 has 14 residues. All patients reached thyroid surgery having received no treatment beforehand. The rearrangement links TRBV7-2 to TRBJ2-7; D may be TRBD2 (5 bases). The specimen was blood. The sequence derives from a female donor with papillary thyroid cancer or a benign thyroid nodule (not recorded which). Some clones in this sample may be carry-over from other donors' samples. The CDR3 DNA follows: TGTGCCAGCAGCCGAGACGGGGTAACCTACGAGCAGTACTTC. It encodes CASSRDGVTYEQYF.